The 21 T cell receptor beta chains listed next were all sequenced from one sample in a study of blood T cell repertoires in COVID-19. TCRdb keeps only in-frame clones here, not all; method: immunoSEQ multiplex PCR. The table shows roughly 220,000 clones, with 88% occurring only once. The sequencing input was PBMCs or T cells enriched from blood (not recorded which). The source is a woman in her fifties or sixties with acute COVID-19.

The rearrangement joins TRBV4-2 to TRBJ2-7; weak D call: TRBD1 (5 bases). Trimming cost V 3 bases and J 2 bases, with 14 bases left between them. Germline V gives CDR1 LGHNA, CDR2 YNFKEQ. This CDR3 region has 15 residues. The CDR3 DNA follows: TGTGCCAGCAGCCAGGAACATACAGGAACCTACGAGCAGTACTTC. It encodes CASSQEHTGTYEQYF.

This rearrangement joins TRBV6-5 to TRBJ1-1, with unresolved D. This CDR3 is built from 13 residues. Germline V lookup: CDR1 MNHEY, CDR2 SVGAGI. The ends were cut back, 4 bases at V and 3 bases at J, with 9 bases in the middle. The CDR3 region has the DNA TGTGCCAGCAGTTCGGTGTTACACACTGAAGCTTTCTTT. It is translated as CASSSVLHTEAFF.

CDR3 bases: TGTGCCAGCAGTTTACCCTTGCAGGGGAAGAACACTGAAGCTTTCTTT. Amino acids: CASSLPLQGKNTEAFF. This chain connects TRBV28 to TRBJ1-1; maybe TRBD1 (6 bases). The V gene's germline CDR1 is MDHEN and CDR2 SYDVKM. This CDR3 is 16 amino acids long. V gave up 2 bases and J gave up 1 base, with 14 bases separating them. The full variable domain, with the rest looked up from reference TRBV28 and TRBJ1-1, is DVKVTQSSRYLVKRTGEKVFLECVQDMDHENMFWYRQDPGLGLRLIYFSYDVKMKEKGDIPEGYSVSREKKERFSLILESASTNQTSMYLCASSLPLQGKNTEAFFGQGTRLTVV.

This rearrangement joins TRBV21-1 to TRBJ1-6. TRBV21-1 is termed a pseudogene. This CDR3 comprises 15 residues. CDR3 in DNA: TGTGCCAGCAGCAAACAGACTCCGGATAATTCACCCCTCCACTTT. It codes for CASSKQTPDNSPLHF.

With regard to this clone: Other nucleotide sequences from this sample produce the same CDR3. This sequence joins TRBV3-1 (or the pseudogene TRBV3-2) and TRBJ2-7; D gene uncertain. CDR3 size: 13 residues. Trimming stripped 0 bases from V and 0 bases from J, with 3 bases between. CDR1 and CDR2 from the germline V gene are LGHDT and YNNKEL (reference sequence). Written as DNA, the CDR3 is TGTGCCAGCAGCCAAGACCACTCCTACGAGCAGTACTTC. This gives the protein CASSQDHSYEQYF.

The CDR3 sequence: CASSPLGGSSQSYNEQFF. In DNA form, the CDR3 reads TGTGCCAGTAGTCCCCTCGGAGGGAGCTCCCAATCCTACAATGAGCAGTTCTTC. This chain uses TRBV19 with TRBJ2-1; weak D call: TRBD2 (6 bases). Germline V gives CDR1 LNHDA, CDR2 SQIVND (reference sequence). The CDR3 runs to 18 residues. The V gene lost 5 bases and the J gene lost 1 base, with 21 bases spanning the gap.

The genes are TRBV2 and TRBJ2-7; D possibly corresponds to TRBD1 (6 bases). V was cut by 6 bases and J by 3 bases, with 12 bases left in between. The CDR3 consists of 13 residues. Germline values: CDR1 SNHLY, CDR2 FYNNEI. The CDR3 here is CASSRTALYEQYF. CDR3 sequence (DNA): TGTGCCAGCAGCCGGACAGCCCTCTACGAGCAGTACTTC.

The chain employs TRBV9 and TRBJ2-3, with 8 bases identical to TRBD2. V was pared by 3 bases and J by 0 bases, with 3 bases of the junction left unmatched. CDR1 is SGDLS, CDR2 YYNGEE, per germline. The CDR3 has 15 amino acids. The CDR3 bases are TGTGCCAGCAGCGCCCGCGGGAGGAGCACAGATACGCAGTATTTT. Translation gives CASSARGRSTDTQYF.

CDR3 residues: CASSYSMLAGFADTQYF. The CDR3 region has the DNA TGTGCCAGCAGTTACTCTATGTTGGCGGGTTTCGCAGATACGCAGTATTTT. V is TRBV6-2 or TRBV6-3 and J is TRBJ2-3; D is perhaps TRBD2 (5 bases). This CDR3 has 17 residues. Germline CDR1 and CDR2: MNHEY and SVGEGT. V lost 0 bases and J lost 4, with 17 bases in between.

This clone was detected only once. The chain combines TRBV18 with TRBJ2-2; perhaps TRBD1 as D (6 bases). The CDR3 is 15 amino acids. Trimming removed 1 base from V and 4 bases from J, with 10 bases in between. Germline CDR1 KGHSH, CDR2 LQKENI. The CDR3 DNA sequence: TGTGCCAGCTCACCACGGGACAATCCCACCGGGGAGCTGTTTTTT. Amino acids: CASSPRDNPTGELFF.

The CDR3 coding sequence is TGTGCCAGCAGTTTTAGGGGGGGCCGGGAGACCCAGTACTTC. Translated, it gives CASSFRGGRETQYF. This chain connects TRBV28 to TRBJ2-5, with a weak D call TRBD2 (7 bases). V shed 3 bases and J shed 5 bases, with 13 bases lying between them. In germline, CDR1 is MDHEN, CDR2 SYDVKM. The CDR3 spans 14 residues.

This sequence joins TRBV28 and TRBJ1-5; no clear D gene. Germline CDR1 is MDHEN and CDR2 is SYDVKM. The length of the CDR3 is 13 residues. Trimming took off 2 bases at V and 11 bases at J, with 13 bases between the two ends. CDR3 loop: CASSLGGRRAQHF. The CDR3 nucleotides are TGTGCCAGCAGTTTAGGCGGGCGGCGGGCCCAGCATTTT.

The chain's CDR3 is CASSLGGDEQYF. CDR3 bases: TGTGCCAGCAGTTTAGGAGGCGACGAGCAGTACTTC. The chain uses TRBV12-3 or TRBV12-4 and TRBJ2-7; D remains unclear. This CDR3 has 12 residues. Trimming removed 1 base from V and 5 bases from J, with 6 bases in between.

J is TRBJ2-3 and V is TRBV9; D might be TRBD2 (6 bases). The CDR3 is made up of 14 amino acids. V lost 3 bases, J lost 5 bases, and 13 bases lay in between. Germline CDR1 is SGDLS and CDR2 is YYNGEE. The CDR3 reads CASSGPGGVDTQYF. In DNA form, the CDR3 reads TGTGCCAGCAGCGGCCCCGGGGGAGTAGATACGCAGTATTTT.

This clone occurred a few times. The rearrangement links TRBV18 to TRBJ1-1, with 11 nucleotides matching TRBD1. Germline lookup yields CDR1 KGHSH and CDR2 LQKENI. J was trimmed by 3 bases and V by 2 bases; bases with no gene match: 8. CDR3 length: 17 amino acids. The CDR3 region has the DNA TGTGCCAGCTCACCAGGACAGGGGGCGTCCCGCGACACTGAAGCTTTCTTT. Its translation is CASSPGQGASRDTEAFF. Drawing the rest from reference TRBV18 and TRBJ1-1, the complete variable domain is NAGVMQNPRHLVRRRGQEARLRCSPMKGHSHVYWYRQLPEEGLKFMVYLQKENIIDESGMPKERFSAEFPKEGPSILRIQQVVRGDSAAYFCASSPGQGASRDTEAFFGQGTRLTVV.

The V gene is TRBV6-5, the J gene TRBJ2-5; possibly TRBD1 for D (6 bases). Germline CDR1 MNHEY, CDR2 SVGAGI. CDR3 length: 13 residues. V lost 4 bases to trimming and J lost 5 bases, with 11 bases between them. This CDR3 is CASSSDRWETQYF. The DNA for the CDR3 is TGTGCCAGCAGTTCCGACAGGTGGGAGACCCAGTACTTC.

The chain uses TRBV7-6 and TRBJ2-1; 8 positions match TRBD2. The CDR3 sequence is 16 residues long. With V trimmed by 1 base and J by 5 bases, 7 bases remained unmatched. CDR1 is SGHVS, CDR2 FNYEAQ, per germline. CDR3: CASSLGASGLDNEQFF. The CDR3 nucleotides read TGTGCCAGCAGCTTAGGGGCTAGCGGGCTCGACAATGAGCAGTTCTTC. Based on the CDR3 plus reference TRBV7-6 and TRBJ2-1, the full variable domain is GAGVSQSPRYKVTKRGQDVALRCDPISGHVSLYWYRQALGQGPEFLTYFNYEAQQDKSGLPNDRFSAERPEGSISTLTIQRTEQRDSAMYRCASSLGASGLDNEQFFGPGTRLTVL.

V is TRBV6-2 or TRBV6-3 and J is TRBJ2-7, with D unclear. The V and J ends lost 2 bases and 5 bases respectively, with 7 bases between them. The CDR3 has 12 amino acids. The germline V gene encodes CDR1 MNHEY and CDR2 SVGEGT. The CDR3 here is CASSYVPNEQYF. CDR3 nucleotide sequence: TGTGCCAGCAGTTACGTCCCCAACGAGCAGTACTTC.

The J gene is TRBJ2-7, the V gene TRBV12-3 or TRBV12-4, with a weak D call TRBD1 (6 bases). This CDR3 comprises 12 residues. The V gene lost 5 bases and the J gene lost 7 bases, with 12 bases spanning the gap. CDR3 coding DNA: TGTGCCAGCAGTACAGGGCCGGGAGAGCAGTACTTC. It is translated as CASSTGPGEQYF.

The CDR3: CASSLSRTVNTHEQFF. CDR3 DNA: TGTGCCAGCAGTTTATCGCGGACAGTGAATACCCATGAGCAGTTCTTC. The chain is built from TRBV27 and TRBJ2-1; TRBD1 is a possible D gene (6 bases). Germline CDR1 and CDR2: MNHEY and SMNVEV (reference sequence). Trimming took off 0 bases at V and 8 bases at J, with 17 bases between the two ends. CDR3 length: 16 residues.

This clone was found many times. CDR3 protein: CATSARTSGRGTDTQYF. CDR3 nucleotide sequence: TGTGCCACCAGTGCGAGGACTAGCGGGAGGGGCACAGATACGCAGTATTTT. The chain couples TRBV24-1 to TRBJ2-3; 15 nucleotides align to TRBD2. The V and J ends lost 5 bases and 1 base, in that order; junction bases with no gene match: 3. Germline-derived CDR1 and CDR2 are KGHDR and SFDVKD. The CDR3 is made up of 17 amino acids.